The clone carrying this T cell receptor (beta chain) came up a few times. The entry originates in a study of shared clonotypes between healthy human individuals. Repertoires were generated with immunoSEQ multiplex PCR, while TCRdb's copy carries only in-frame clones and drops some. This table holds 450,000 to 600,000 clones, 79% found once. Trimming removed 7 bases at V and 3 bases at J, with 13 bases between. This CDR3 contains 13 residues. Germline CDR1 is GTSNPN and CDR2 is SVGIG (reference sequence). Sequenced input: PBMCs. The TCR originated in a woman in her thirties or forties in good health. Some clones in this sample may be carry-over from other donors' samples. This sequence joins TRBV30 and TRBJ1-3; a possible D gene is TRBD1 (5 bases). CDR3 DNA: TGTGCCTATGACGGGGCTAGTGGAAACACCATATATTTT. Translating it yields CAYDGASGNTIYF.